The 7 T cell receptor beta chains presented below share a single source sample, sequenced in a study of T cell responses to AZD1222 COVID-19 vaccine listed by TCRdb under 2021. The library came from the immunoSEQ multiplex PCR assay. TCRdb obtained this table from immuneACCESS and retained in-frame rearrangements with V and J assigned. These tables miss some clones; where compared with another copy, unresolved V genes account for less than half of the shortfall, and the remainder is unexplained. The sample table holds 74,000 or so clones, of which 70% to 90% were seen once. The top ten constitute roughly an eighth of the sample. According to the study, the label for this sample's time point signals: baseline before first vaccination. The sequenced sample was peripheral blood, obtained on day 0 of AZD1222 vaccination. All receptors derive from an adult in good health.

V and J are TRBV12-3 or TRBV12-4 and TRBJ2-5; D possibly matches TRBD1 or TRBD2 (5 bases each). Trimming shortened V by 5 bases and J by 4 bases, and 11 bases separated the two germline ends. This CDR3 comprises 13 residues. The CDR3 bases are TGTGCCAGCAGTCCCGGGACGAGAGAGACCCAGTACTTC. Amino acid sequence: CASSPGTRETQYF.

V gene TRBV6-2 or TRBV6-3 combines with J gene TRBJ1-3; unclear D gene. Germline V gene sequence: CDR1 MNHEY, CDR2 SVGEGT. Trimming left V 5 bases short and J 0 bases short, with 14 bases between. The CDR3 loop spans 16 amino acids. CDR3 sequence (DNA): TGTGCCAGCAGTCGCCACGCGGCGAGCTCTGGAAACACCATATATTTT. This sequence encodes CASSRHAASSGNTIYF.

The V and J genes are TRBV5-5 and TRBJ1-2; no clear D. The germline gives CDR1 SGHKS, CDR2 YYEKEE (reference sequence). The CDR3 contains 15 residues. Trimming removed 1 base at V and 5 bases at J, with 15 bases between. CDR3 residues: CASSLRTTPGYGYTF. CDR3 in DNA: TGTGCCAGCAGCTTGAGGACCACACCTGGGTATGGCTACACCTTC.

The V call is TRBV3-1 (or the pseudogene TRBV3-2), the J call TRBJ2-1, with D perhaps TRBD2 (6 bases). V was clipped by 5 bases and J by 6 bases, with 20 bases between them. Germline V CDR1 and CDR2: LGHDT, YNNKEL (reference sequence). This CDR3 has 16 residues. The CDR3 region has the DNA TGTGCCAGCAGCTTAATGAGCGGGTCCCTTCCCAATGAGCAGTTCTTC. Translated, it gives CASSLMSGSLPNEQFF.

This rearrangement joins TRBV11-2 to TRBJ2-3, with 9 nucleotides matching TRBD2. From germline, CDR1 is SGHAT and CDR2 FQNNGV. After removal of 5 bases from V and 4 bases from J, the junction contained 7 bases not matched to a gene. The CDR3 spans 15 residues. The CDR3 nucleotides are TGTGCCAGCAGCGCCAACCTAGCGGGGCCAGATACGCAGTATTTT. Amino acids: CASSANLAGPDTQYF. The full variable domain, with the rest looked up from reference TRBV11-2 and TRBJ2-3, is EAGVAQSPRYKIIEKRQSVAFWCNPISGHATLYWYQQILGQGPKLLIQFQNNGVVDDSQLPKDRFSAERLKGVDSTLKIQPAKLEDSAVYLCASSANLAGPDTQYFGPGTRLTVL.

The chain links TRBV19 to TRBJ2-1; no clear D gene. This CDR3 is 11 amino acids long. The V end was cut by 1 base, the J end by 7 bases, with 2 bases between. Germline V gene data show CDR1 as LNHDA and CDR2 as SQIVND (reference sequence). CDR3 sequence: CASSIGNEQFF. The DNA of the CDR3 is TGTGCCAGTAGTATAGGTAATGAGCAGTTCTTC.

The V and J genes are TRBV9 and TRBJ1-2; a weak D match, TRBD1 (5 bases). Germline V lookup: CDR1 SGDLS, CDR2 YYNGEE. Deletions cut 0 bases from V and 3 bases from J, with 12 bases between. The CDR3 has 15 amino acids. The CDR3 sequence: CASSVEQGGYYGYTF. CDR3 coding DNA: TGTGCCAGCAGCGTAGAGCAGGGCGGCTACTATGGCTACACCTTC.